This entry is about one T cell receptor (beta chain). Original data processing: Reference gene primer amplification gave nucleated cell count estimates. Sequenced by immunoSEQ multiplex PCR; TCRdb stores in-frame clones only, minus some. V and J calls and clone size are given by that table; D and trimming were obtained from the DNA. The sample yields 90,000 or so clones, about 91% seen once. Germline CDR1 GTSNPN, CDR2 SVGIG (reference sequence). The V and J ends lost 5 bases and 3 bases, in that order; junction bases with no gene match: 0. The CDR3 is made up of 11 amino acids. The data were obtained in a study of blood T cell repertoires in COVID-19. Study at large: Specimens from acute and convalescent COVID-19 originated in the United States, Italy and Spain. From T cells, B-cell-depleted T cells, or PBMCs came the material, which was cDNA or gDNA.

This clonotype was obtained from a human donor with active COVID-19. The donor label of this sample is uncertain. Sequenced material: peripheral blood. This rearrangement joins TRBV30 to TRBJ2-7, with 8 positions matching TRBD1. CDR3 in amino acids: CAWGTGYEQYF. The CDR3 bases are TGTGCCTGGGGGACAGGCTACGAGCAGTACTTC.